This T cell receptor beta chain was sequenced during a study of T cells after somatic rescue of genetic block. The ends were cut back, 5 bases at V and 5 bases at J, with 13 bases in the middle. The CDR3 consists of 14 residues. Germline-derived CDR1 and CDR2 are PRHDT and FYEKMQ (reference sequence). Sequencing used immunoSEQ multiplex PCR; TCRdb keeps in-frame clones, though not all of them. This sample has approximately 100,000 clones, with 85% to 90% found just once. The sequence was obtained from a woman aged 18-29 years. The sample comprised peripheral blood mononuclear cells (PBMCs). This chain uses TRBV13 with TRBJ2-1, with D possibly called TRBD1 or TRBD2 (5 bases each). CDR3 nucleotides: TGTGCCAGCAGCGGCCGGGACCTACACAATGAGCAGTTCTTC. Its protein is CASSGRDLHNEQFF.